Here is one T cell receptor (beta chain) with its context. This clone counts as medium-sized (0.01 to 0.1%). The antigen it recognizes is unknown. Base qualities are not provided; no much larger clone lies one nucleotide away. The data belong to a study of OX40 agonist ivuxolimab in advanced cancers. For the study in its entirety: Ivuxolimab was an agonistic, fully human IgG2 monoclonal antibody directed against OX40 (CD134), a costimulatory receptor. Of the 50 to 55 patients in dose escalation, about 20 had hepatocellular carcinoma, some 15 had melanoma, 9 had renal cell carcinoma and 9 had head and neck cancer. The monotherapy dose-escalation portion (N of about 50 patients) of the phase I ivuxolimab trial is reported in the paper. Patients were allowed to have had prior anti-PD-1, anti-PD-L1 or anti-CTLA-4 therapy, and around 43% of the dose-escalation patients had been treated with checkpoint inhibitors. Three dose-escalation patients achieved partial responses, one with hepatocellular carcinoma and two with cutaneous melanoma. Peripheral TCRbeta sequencing aimed to test whether ivuxolimab altered TCR sequence diversity and caused clonal T-cell expansion. The dose-escalation cohort was about 83% male with a mean age of about 54 years, ranging from roughly 23 to 85. Intravenous ivuxolimab was administered to patients every 2 weeks at six dose levels: 0.01, 0.1, 0.3, 1.5, 3 and 10 mg/kg. Broad study findings and their caveats: In partial responders in the 0.1-3.0 mg/kg groups, normalized peripheral clonal expansion was found to be among the lowest, especially among CD8+ T cells. Clonal expansion of both CD4+ and CD8+ blood T cells was observed from baseline to week 6 at doses 0.1 to 3.0 mg/kg. The antigen specificity of the peripheral T cells that underwent clonal expansion was not determined. Low levels of normalized T-cell clonal expansion were also shown by some nonresponding patients. After ivuxolimab, expanded clones were on average more numerous among CD8+ T cells than among CD4+ T cells.

The trial excluded patients who had a history of autoimmune disease or who were on systemic immunosuppression. Peripheral blood for TCR sequencing was collected from all dose cohorts at baseline, on cycle 4 day 1, and on cycle 7 day 1. Samples came from an open-label, multicenter, first-in-human phase I dose-escalation trial of ivuxolimab. Adults with locally advanced or metastatic head and neck squamous cell, hepatocellular, melanoma or renal cell carcinoma were enrolled in the trial. Before TCR sequencing, CD4+ and CD8+ T cells were separately sorted from peripheral blood. V loses 2 bases at its end and J loses 2 bases; junction bases beyond the gene matches: 6. Measured from the cysteine to the phenylalanine, the CDR3 is 17 residues long. Here the CDR3 DNA is all that survives: 51 bases in frame from base 1. The germline V gene provides CDR1 SGDLS and CDR2 YYNGEE. To sequence the TCRbeta CDR3 region, genomic DNA was isolated from the sorted cells. The immunoSEQ Assay was used for sequencing of TCRbeta CDR3 regions. The table was pulled from immuneACCESS by TCRdb, which kept in-frame rearrangements only. Such tables lose some clones; where checked, under half of the loss comes from unresolved V genes, and the rest has no known cause. Within this sample are under 20,000 clones, with roughly 78% of them counted one time only. The ten largest clones take up less than 30% of the sample.

Here the sequenced sample was CD4+ or CD8+ T cells sorted from blood, taken in a trial of the OX40 agonist ivuxolimab. The clonotype comes from an adult with an advanced solid tumor such as melanoma, head and neck, liver or kidney cancer. This sequence uses TRBV9 and TRBJ2-2, and 10 junction bases match TRBD1. The DNA is as follows: TGTGCCAGCAGCGTTACCCGGGACAGGGGTAACACCGGGGAGCTGTTTTTT. Its protein is CASSVTRDRGNTGELFF.